This TCR beta chain stems from a study of human T cells and chemical hapten exposure. TCRdb analysed the 5' RACE reads with MiXCR anew, one entry per CDR3 protein. The table has some 78,000 distinct CDR3 sequences, about 8% seen once; the top ten hold 2% to 2.5%. This clonotype appeared many times. Total RNA came from unfractionated whole blood. Germline trimming cut 5 bases from V and 6 bases from J; bases unmatched to any gene: 6. CDR3 length equals 14 residues. The chain employs TRBV12-3 or TRBV12-4 and TRBJ2-7; TRBD2 aligns across 11 bases. The TCR comes from a male donor in good health. The CDR3: CASSRLAGTVEQYF. CDR3 DNA: TGTGCCAGCAGTAGACTAGCGGGAACGGTCGAGCAGTACTTC.